This TCR beta chain was sequenced for a study of T cell repertoires in cytomegalovirus infection. Study details: Evidence of both CMV infection and a matching HLA type came from public TCR beta signatures. Study-wide findings and caveats: HLA-C-restricted, CMV-specific TCR beta clonotypes were dominant ex vivo. Cumulative frequency (of public TCR beta family members) identified carriers of CMV plus the relevant HLA.

The CDR3 contains 13 residues. Between the trimmed V and J ends, which lost 10 bases and 4 bases, there was a span of 16 bases. Germline CDR1 is MDHEN and CDR2 is SYDVKM. Notes on this clonotype: Its antigen is unidentified.

TCRdb passed the reads through MiXCR, listing each CDR3 protein once. The table includes about 180,000 distinct CDR3 sequences, roughly an eighth detected once. The sequence was obtained from a human donor in good health (CMV status not recorded). Some clones in this sample may be carry-over from other donors' samples. Sequencing used PBMCs. The chain uses TRBV28 and TRBJ1-1, with D perhaps TRBD1 (6 bases). The CDR3 is CATLRGAVTEAFF. The CDR3 DNA reads as TGTGCCACCCTCAGGGGCGCGGTCACTGAAGCTTTCTTT.